These 29 T cell receptor beta chains were all obtained from the same sample, sequenced in a study of shared T cell receptors in the human thymus. Sequenced by immunoSEQ multiplex PCR; TCRdb stores in-frame clones only, minus some. The sample has some 400,000 clones, about 95% seen once. The material sequenced was thymocytes. The receptors come from a human donor.

This chain links TRBV28 with TRBJ2-3; perhaps TRBD1 as D (6 bases). The CDR3 runs 16 residues. Between the trimmed V and J ends, which lost 5 bases and 0 bases, there was a span of 15 bases. Germline V CDR1 and CDR2: MDHEN, SYDVKM. The CDR3 spells CASSRSRGPSTDTQYF. Written as DNA, the CDR3 is TGTGCCAGCAGTAGAAGCAGGGGCCCTAGCACAGATACGCAGTATTTT. The variable domain in full, completed from reference TRBV28 and TRBJ2-3, reads DVKVTQSSRYLVKRTGEKVFLECVQDMDHENMFWYRQDPGLGLRLIYFSYDVKMKEKGDIPEGYSVSREKKERFSLILESASTNQTSMYLCASSRSRGPSTDTQYFGPGTRLTVL.

This chain connects TRBV7-3 to TRBJ2-1; D ambiguous. The CDR3 is made up of 12 amino acids. Germline assignment: CDR1 SGHTA and CDR2 FQGTGA. The V gene lost 5 bases and the J gene lost 6 bases, with 8 bases spanning the gap. The CDR3 loop reads CASSPRPNEQFF. CDR3 DNA: TGTGCCAGCAGCCCTCGCCCCAATGAGCAGTTCTTC.

This chain joins TRBV5-1 and TRBJ2-7; D call uncertain. The germline V gene has CDR1 SGHRS and CDR2 YFSETQ. The CDR3 contains 13 residues. Trimming took 3 bases from V and 5 from J, leaving 12 bases between them. CDR3 sequence reads: CASSSFPRHEQYF. CDR3 bases: TGCGCCAGCAGCTCCTTCCCCCGCCACGAGCAGTACTTC.

The chain has TRBV29-1 and TRBJ1-2; no reliable D call. This CDR3 is 14 amino acids long. The germline gives CDR1 SQVTM, CDR2 ANQGSEA. V lost 4 bases to trimming and J lost 4 bases, with 16 bases between them. CDR3 bases: TGCAGCGTTGCTAAAGGGCCTCGGGGCTATGGCTACACCTTC. Encoded protein: CSVAKGPRGYGYTF.

The chain couples TRBV6-5 to TRBJ2-1; D may correspond to TRBD1 or TRBD2 (5 bases each). The CDR3 has 15 amino acids. Per the germline V gene, CDR1 is MNHEY and CDR2 is SVGAGI. V lost 6 bases and J lost 10, with 22 bases in between. CDR3 in amino acids: CASRPYHPGRREQFF. The DNA of the CDR3 is TGTGCCAGCAGGCCGTATCATCCGGGACGGCGAGAGCAGTTCTTC.

This clone was recorded only once. In nucleotides, the CDR3 is TGTGCCAGCAGTGGGGAGCTCTCTTCACATGGCTACACCTTC. It codes for CASSGELSSHGYTF. The rearrangement links TRBV6-1 to TRBJ1-2; D is unclear. The CDR3 has 14 amino acids. Trimming took 4 bases from V and 6 from J, leaving 15 bases between them. Germline V gene sequence: CDR1 MNHNS, CDR2 SASEGT.

The rearrangement links TRBV28 to TRBJ2-7; 8 positions match TRBD1. V trimming: 3 bases; J trimming: 2 bases; junction bases outside the gene matches: 9. The CDR3 consists of 16 residues. Germline V gene sequence: CDR1 MDHEN, CDR2 SYDVKM. The DNA of the CDR3 is TGTGCCAGCAGTTTGTACTTCGACAGGGGCCCCTACGAGCAGTACTTC. It encodes CASSLYFDRGPYEQYF.

The chain combines TRBV5-1 with TRBJ1-1; 11 nucleotides match TRBD1. CDR1 SGHRS and CDR2 YFSETQ come from the germline V gene. The V and J ends lost 4 bases and 4 bases, in that order; junction bases with no gene match: 12. The CDR3 sequence is 17 residues long. The CDR3 sequence is CASSLGQGADSITEAFF. DNA of the CDR3: TGCGCCAGCAGCCTTGGACAGGGGGCGGACAGTATCACTGAAGCTTTCTTT.

The chain has TRBV18 and TRBJ2-7; 9 nucleotides line up with TRBD1. Germline V lookup: CDR1 KGHSH, CDR2 LQKENI. The CDR3 sequence is 17 residues long. V shed 4 bases and J 0 bases; nucleotides not matched to a gene: 10. CDR3 sequence reads: CASSRFHRDRASYEQYF. CDR3 DNA: TGTGCCAGCTCACGGTTCCACCGGGACAGGGCCTCCTACGAGCAGTACTTC.

This sequence joins TRBV6-5 and TRBJ2-1; 10 bases agree with TRBD1. The CDR3 extends over 14 amino acids. Unmatched junction bases numbered 3, after V lost 7 bases and J lost 3 bases. Germline V gene sequence: CDR1 MNHEY, CDR2 SVGAGI. The CDR3 here is CASKDRGLYNEQFF. The DNA for the CDR3 is TGTGCCAGCAAAGACAGGGGGCTCTACAATGAGCAGTTCTTC.

The genes are TRBV5-3 and TRBJ2-7; 12 positions match TRBD2. TRBV5-3 is sorted into the ORF group, with uncertain function. CDR3 length equals 18 residues. The trim removed 2 bases at V and 2 bases at J, leaving 11 bases unmatched. DNA of the CDR3: TGTGCCAGAAGCTTAAGGTTACTAGCGGGAGGCCCCACCTACGAGCAGTACTTC. Protein sequence: CARSLRLLAGGPTYEQYF.

The J gene is TRBJ2-1, the V gene TRBV28; D perhaps matches TRBD2 (7 bases). Per the germline V gene, CDR1 is MDHEN and CDR2 is SYDVKM. V was pared by 5 bases and J by 3 bases, with 17 bases between. The CDR3 spans 16 residues. CDR3 DNA sequence: TGTGCCAGCAGTACCCACGGGGGGCGGTTCTACAATGAGCAGTTCTTC. Translated, it gives CASSTHGGRFYNEQFF.

J is TRBJ2-1 and V is TRBV28, with 9 bases identical to TRBD1. This CDR3 contains 17 residues. Germline CDR1 reads MDHEN; CDR2 reads SYDVKM. J was trimmed by 9 bases and V by 3 bases; bases with no gene match: 15. CDR3 DNA: TGTGCCAGCAGTTTGCCCTTACGGACAGGGGTAAGCGGTGAGCAGTTCTTC. Amino acids: CASSLPLRTGVSGEQFF.

The chain links TRBV29-1 to TRBJ1-1; D is undetermined. Germline V gene data show CDR1 as SQVTM and CDR2 as ANQGSEA. The CDR3 length is 12 residues. Trimming pared 4 bases from V and 1 base from J, leaving 7 bases between. The CDR3 nucleotides read TGCAGCGTTGGGTTGGAGAACACTGAAGCTTTCTTT. This sequence encodes CSVGLENTEAFF.

The chain recombines TRBV28 with TRBJ1-3; 7 nucleotides line up with TRBD1. CDR3 size: 14 residues. With V trimmed by 4 bases and J by 4 bases, 4 bases remained unmatched. CDR1 is MDHEN, CDR2 SYDVKM, per germline. CDR3 amino acids: CASSSTGAGNTIYF. The CDR3 DNA is TGTGCCAGCAGTTCCACAGGGGCAGGAAACACCATATATTTT.

The chain couples TRBV7-3 to TRBJ2-3; no clear D gene. Looked up from germline, CDR1 is SGHTA and CDR2 is FQGTGA. Trimming cost V 4 bases and J 5 bases, with 16 bases left between them. The CDR3 length is 15 residues. Written as DNA, the CDR3 is TGTGCCAGCAGCTCCCTCGTACCGACGGGAGATACGCAGTATTTT. It yields the protein CASSSLVPTGDTQYF.

V gene TRBV7-2 combines with J gene TRBJ2-1; D possibly matches TRBD1 or TRBD2 (5 bases each). This CDR3 is built from 16 residues. Germline V gene sequence: CDR1 SGHTA, CDR2 FQGNSA. V was trimmed by 5 bases and J by 7 bases, leaving 21 bases between them. The CDR3 coding sequence is TGTGCCAGCAGCCCGCCGGGACCCCAAATGTCAAATGAGCAGTTCTTC. Its protein product is CASSPPGPQMSNEQFF.

This sequence joins TRBV6-5 and TRBJ1-2; 7 bases are shared with TRBD1. The germline gives CDR1 MNHEY, CDR2 SVGAGI. CDR3 length: 13 amino acids. The junction had 9 bases not matched to a gene; V was cut back by 6 bases and J by 8 bases. This CDR3 reads CASSRDSLGGYTF. The CDR3 nucleotides are TGTGCCAGCAGCAGGGACAGTCTGGGGGGCTACACCTTC.

To note about this clone: Distinct nucleotide sequences in the sample also encode this CDR3. The rearrangement uses TRBV28 and TRBJ2-7, with unresolved D. V was shortened by 2 bases and J by 1 base, with 6 bases between the two germline ends. CDR3 length: 13 amino acids. The germline V gene encodes CDR1 MDHEN and CDR2 SYDVKM. In nucleotides, the CDR3 is TGTGCCAGCAGTTTAGGACGGTCCTACGAGCAGTACTTC. It translates to CASSLGRSYEQYF.

This clone was detected only once. J is TRBJ2-7 and V is TRBV5-4, with 10 positions matching TRBD2. This CDR3 region has 15 residues. Germline V gene lookup returns CDR1 SGHNT and CDR2 YYREEE (reference sequence). The J segment lost 6 bases and the V segment lost 1 base, leaving 7 bases of the junction unmatched. Here the CDR3 reads CASSLSASGSGEQYF. The CDR3 region has the DNA TGTGCCAGCAGCTTGTCCGCTAGCGGGAGCGGCGAGCAGTACTTC. The variable domain in full, with the rest retrieved from reference TRBV5-4 and TRBJ2-7, is ETGVTQSPTHLIKTRGQQVTLRCSSQSGHNTVSWYQQALGQGPQFIFQYYREEENGRGNFPPRFSGLQFPNYSSELNVNALELDDSALYLCASSLSASGSGEQYFGPGTRLTVT.

This chain uses TRBV5-1 with TRBJ2-5; D possibly corresponds to TRBD1 (5 bases). The CDR3 is 17 amino acids. CDR1 and CDR2 (germline): SGHRS, YFSETQ. The V and J ends lost 4 bases and 2 bases respectively, with 21 bases between them. In DNA form, the CDR3 reads TGCGCCAGCAGCCAGAACCCCGGCAGGGTCAAACAAGAGACCCAGTACTTC. Its translation is CASSQNPGRVKQETQYF.

The rearrangement joins TRBV7-9 to TRBJ2-1; D is undetermined. Germline CDR1 and CDR2: SEHNR and FQNEAQ (reference sequence). Trimming stripped 3 bases from V and 5 bases from J, with 11 bases between. The CDR3 is made up of 14 amino acids. The CDR3 loop is CASSFGIGDNEQFF. CDR3 in DNA: TGTGCCAGCAGCTTTGGGATCGGAGACAATGAGCAGTTCTTC.

J is TRBJ2-1 and V is TRBV7-3; D is perhaps TRBD1 (5 bases). There are 13 residues in the CDR3. CDR1 is SGHTA and CDR2 is FQGTGA in the germline V gene. Trimming took 8 bases from V and 5 from J, leaving 13 bases between them. The CDR3 is CASSSPRDNEQFF. CDR3 nucleotide sequence: TGTGCCAGCTCCTCCCCCAGGGACAATGAGCAGTTCTTC.

This clone was seen a few times. The chain has TRBV19 and TRBJ1-5; 7 positions agree with TRBD1. Trimming removed 5 bases from V and 7 bases from J; junction bases left unmatched: 8. CDR3 length: 14 amino acids. Germline-derived CDR1 and CDR2 are LNHDA and SQIVND (reference sequence). Here the CDR3 reads CASSLRQGRQPQHF. The CDR3 bases are TGTGCCAGTAGTTTAAGACAGGGACGACAGCCCCAGCATTTT.

V is TRBV9 and J is TRBJ1-4; 7 positions agree with TRBD1. The CDR3 consists of 13 residues. The V segment lost 3 bases and the J segment 11 bases; nucleotides outside the gene matches: 7. The germline gives CDR1 SGDLS, CDR2 YYNGEE. The CDR3 loop is CASSADRPRKLFF. As DNA, the CDR3 is TGTGCCAGCAGCGCGGACAGGCCCAGGAAACTGTTTTTT.

The V gene is TRBV5-4, the J gene TRBJ2-3; maybe TRBD2 (6 bases). V lost 0 bases, J lost 6 bases, and 20 bases lay in between. CDR3 length equals 17 residues. Germline V gene sequence: CDR1 SGHNT, CDR2 YYREEE (reference sequence). The CDR3 nucleotides read TGTGCCAGCAGCTTGGGGCCACTAGACGGGAGCGTTGATACGCAGTATTTT. Its protein is CASSLGPLDGSVDTQYF.

The chain employs TRBV13 and TRBJ2-7, with 7 bases lining up with TRBD1. There are 13 residues in the CDR3. Germline values: CDR1 PRHDT, CDR2 FYEKMQ (reference sequence). The V segment lost 5 bases and the J segment 5 bases; nucleotides outside the gene matches: 6. This chain's CDR3 is CASSPGQTHEQYF. CDR3 DNA: TGTGCCAGCAGCCCGGGACAGACCCACGAGCAGTACTTC.

This chain joins TRBV7-9 and TRBJ2-5, with D possibly being TRBD1 or TRBD2 (5 bases each). The ends were cut back, 2 bases at V and 4 bases at J, with 14 bases in the middle. The CDR3 spans 15 residues. Germline CDR1 reads SEHNR; CDR2 reads FQNEAQ (reference sequence). In nucleotides, the CDR3 is TGTGCCAGCAGCTTAAGGGACCCCCTAAGAGAGACCCAGTACTTC. It encodes CASSLRDPLRETQYF.

The chain employs TRBV11-2 and TRBJ2-2, with D perhaps matching TRBD1 (5 bases). V was cut by 1 base and J by 0 bases, with 9 bases left in between. The CDR3 consists of 16 residues. Germline loops: CDR1 SGHAT, CDR2 FQNNGV. This CDR3 reads CASSLARTPNTGELFF. For the CDR3, the DNA is TGTGCCAGCAGCTTAGCCAGGACACCGAACACCGGGGAGCTGTTTTTT.